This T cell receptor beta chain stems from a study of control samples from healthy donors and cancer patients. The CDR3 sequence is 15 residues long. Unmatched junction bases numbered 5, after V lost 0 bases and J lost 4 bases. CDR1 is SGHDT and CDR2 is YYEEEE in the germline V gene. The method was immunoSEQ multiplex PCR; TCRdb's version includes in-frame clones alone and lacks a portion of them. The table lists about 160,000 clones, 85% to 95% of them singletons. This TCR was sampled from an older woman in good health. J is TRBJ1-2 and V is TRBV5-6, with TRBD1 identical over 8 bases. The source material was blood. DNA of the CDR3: TGTGCCAGCAGCTTGGACGCAGGGGGCACCTATGGCTACACCTTC. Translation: CASSLDAGGTYGYTF. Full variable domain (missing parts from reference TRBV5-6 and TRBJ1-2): DAGVTQSPTHLIKTRGQQVTLRCSPKSGHDTVSWYQQALGQGPQFIFQYYEEEERQRGNFPDRFSGHQFPNYSSELNVNALLLGDSALYLCASSLDAGGTYGYTFGSGTRLTVV.